The clone carrying this T cell receptor beta chain was counted many times. Amplification yielded TCR beta CDR3 regions, with RNA transcripts as the source. TCR CDR3 regions were first amplified by RT-PCR with HTBI primers. From the multiplex PCR reads, TCRdb called clonotypes with MiXCR, one entry per CDR3 protein. This table holds around 250,000 distinct CDR3 sequences, more than 12% found once. This CDR3 is built from 13 residues. Trimming pared 6 bases from V and 3 bases from J, leaving 14 bases between. Germline V CDR1 and CDR2: DFQATT, SNEGSKA (reference sequence). The data were taken from a study of T cells in Graves' hyperthyroidism and ophthalmopathy.

The sequencing sample was made of blood. This clonotype originated in a woman aged 40 to 50 with Graves' hyperthyroidism that later progressed to Graves' ophthalmopathy. The rearrangement joins TRBV20-1 to TRBJ1-2, with D hard to call. CDR3 region: CSATPGPYYGYTF. The CDR3 nucleotides read TGCAGTGCGACTCCCGGACCCTACTATGGCTACACCTTC.